The 25 T cell receptor beta chains below come from one sample, sequenced in a study of cytomegalovirus exposure and HLA in healthy donors. Primers for the PCR totalled 60 Vbeta and 13 Jbeta. The assay was immunoSEQ multiplex PCR, and TCRdb's table has in-frame clones only and misses some. Found here are 100,000 to 150,000 clones, more than 75% of them singletons; the top ten hold roughly 11%. The sample comprised PBMCs. The origin of the receptors is a man younger than 40 in good health and CMV-seropositive.

The chain carries TRBV6-6 and TRBJ2-7, with unresolved D. The length of the CDR3 is 13 residues. Deletions cut 0 bases from V and 1 base from J, with 4 bases between. The germline V gene encodes CDR1 MNHNY and CDR2 SVGAGI (reference sequence). In DNA, the CDR3 is TGTGCCAGCAGTTACTCCGAGTCCTACGAGCAGTACTTC. Its protein product is CASSYSESYEQYF.

In DNA form, the CDR3 reads TGTGCCAGCCAATCAATTACTAGCGGGAGCGTCTACACCGGGGAGCTGTTTTTT. Amino acids: CASQSITSGSVYTGELFF. The genes are TRBV28 and TRBJ2-2, with 11 bases fitting TRBD2. The trim removed 8 bases at V and 3 bases at J, leaving 14 bases unmatched. Germline V gene data show CDR1 as MDHEN and CDR2 as SYDVKM. This CDR3 contains 18 residues.

The chain is built from TRBV4-1 and TRBJ1-1, with D perhaps matching TRBD1 (6 bases). This CDR3 is built from 19 residues. V dropped 4 bases and J dropped 7 bases, with 31 bases sitting between them. The germline V gene has CDR1 MGHRA and CDR2 YSYEKL. CDR3 sequence (DNA): TGCGCCAGCAGCCGGGAGGGGGTCAGGACCCGCGGTGTGCAGGGTGAAGCTTTCTTT. As protein: CASSREGVRTRGVQGEAFF.

The V call is TRBV4-1, the J call TRBJ2-1; D is possibly TRBD1 (6 bases). V was clipped by 0 bases and J by 9 bases, with 15 bases between them. From germline, CDR1 is MGHRA and CDR2 YSYEKL. The CDR3 has 15 residues. CDR3 nucleotides: TGCGCCAGCAGCCAAGAACAGGGACGGGGTTCTGAGCAGTTCTTC. Its translation is CASSQEQGRGSEQFF.

The chain carries TRBV6-1 and TRBJ1-5, with D maybe TRBD1 (5 bases). CDR3 length equals 14 residues. Germline CDR1 MNHNS, CDR2 SASEGT. V lost 2 bases and J lost 6, with 11 bases in between. CDR3 loop: CASSERRDGQPQHF. In nucleotides, the CDR3 is TGTGCCAGCAGTGAAAGGCGGGACGGTCAGCCCCAGCATTTT.

The rearrangement uses TRBV2 and TRBJ1-4; TRBD1 is a possible D gene (6 bases). The CDR3 is 13 amino acids. Germline lookup yields CDR1 SNHLY and CDR2 FYNNEI. Trimming stripped 6 bases from V and 7 bases from J, with 12 bases between. CDR3 loop: CASRFGGPEKLFF. In nucleotides, the CDR3 is TGTGCCAGCAGGTTCGGGGGGCCTGAAAAACTGTTTTTT. Combining the CDR3 with reference TRBV2 and TRBJ1-4 gives the whole variable domain EPEVTQTPSHQVTQMGQEVILRCVPISNHLYFYWYRQILGQKVEFLVSFYNNEISEKSEIFDDQFSVERPDGSNFTLKIRSTKLEDSAMYFCASRFGGPEKLFFGSGTQLSVL.

The genes are TRBV7-3 and TRBJ1-1; 7 bases agree with TRBD1. The CDR3 is made up of 14 amino acids. V was clipped by 3 bases and J by 2 bases; unmatched bases: 3. From germline, CDR1 is SGHTA and CDR2 FQGTGA. The CDR3 sequence: CASSFTGANTEAFF. For the CDR3, the DNA is TGTGCCAGCAGCTTTACAGGGGCTAACACTGAAGCTTTCTTT.

The gene calls are TRBV10-3 and TRBJ1-5; TRBD1 is a possible D gene (5 bases). The germline V gene has CDR1 ENHRY and CDR2 SYGVKD. This CDR3 spans 16 amino acids. Trimming stripped 0 bases from V and 2 bases from J, with 11 bases between. CDR3 nucleotides: TGTGCCATCAGTGAGTCGGTGGGGGGGGGCAATCAGCCCCAGCATTTT. It codes for CAISESVGGGNQPQHF.

The chain combines TRBV7-8 with TRBJ2-3, with D possibly matching TRBD2 (7 bases). V lost 2 bases to trimming and J lost 2 bases, with 20 bases between them. This CDR3 spans 18 amino acids. CDR1 and CDR2 from the germline V gene are SGHVS and FQNEAQ. CDR3: CASSLRQVGGWHTDTQYF. The CDR3 DNA sequence: TGTGCCAGCAGCTTACGACAGGTCGGGGGGTGGCACACAGATACGCAGTATTTT.

This chain uses TRBV15 with TRBJ2-2; D is undetermined. V dropped 4 bases and J dropped 5 bases, with 5 bases sitting between them. The CDR3 runs 12 residues. CDR1 and CDR2 from the germline V gene are LNHNV and YYDKDF (reference sequence). CDR3 loop: CATSIGTGELFF. The CDR3, as DNA: TGTGCCACCAGCATCGGGACCGGGGAGCTGTTTTTT.

The CDR3 nucleotides are TGTGCCAGCAGCTTGGGGACTCCTGAAGCTTTCTTT. Amino acid sequence: CASSLGTPEAFF. The chain combines TRBV7-2 with TRBJ1-1; a possible D gene is TRBD1 (5 bases). CDR1 is SGHTA and CDR2 is FQGNSA in the germline V gene. Trimming cost V 3 bases and J 6 bases, with 8 bases left between them. This CDR3 contains 12 residues. Full variable domain (rest looked up from reference TRBV7-2 and TRBJ1-1): GAGVSQSPSNKVTEKGKDVELRCDPISGHTALYWYRQSLGQGLEFLIYFQGNSAPDKSGLPSDRFSAERTGGSVSTLTIQRTQQEDSAVYLCASSLGTPEAFFGQGTRLTVV.

The chain joins TRBV6-5 to TRBJ1-5; possibly TRBD1 for D (6 bases). V lost 6 bases and J lost 5, with 17 bases in between. Germline CDR1 is MNHEY and CDR2 is SVGAGI. The CDR3 covers 15 residues. CDR3 sequence: CASSRQQGGDQPQHF. The CDR3 DNA is TGTGCCAGCAGCAGACAACAGGGCGGCGATCAGCCCCAGCATTTT.

The CDR3 here is CASSYGRGIEVDEQFF. The CDR3 DNA is TGTGCCAGCAGTTACGGCAGGGGAATTGAAGTGGATGAGCAGTTCTTC. The chain combines TRBV6-6 with TRBJ2-1; possible D gene TRBD1, 6 bases. Trimming removed 2 bases from V and 8 bases from J, with 19 bases in between. The CDR3 is 16 amino acids. Germline CDR1 reads MNHNY; CDR2 reads SVGAGI (reference sequence).

The gene calls are TRBV27 and TRBJ2-1; 11 bases fit TRBD2. Per the germline V gene, CDR1 is MNHEY and CDR2 is SMNVEV (reference sequence). The CDR3 runs 15 residues. J gave up 4 bases and V 4 bases, and 3 bases lay outside the gene matches. DNA for the CDR3: TGTGCCAGCAGTTCGGGACTAGCGGAATACAATGAGCAGTTCTTC. Protein sequence: CASSSGLAEYNEQFF.

In nucleotides, the CDR3 is TGTGCCAGCAGTTCACCAAACAGGGGGAACACCTACGAGCAGTACTTC. Amino acid sequence: CASSSPNRGNTYEQYF. This rearrangement joins TRBV28 to TRBJ2-7; 8 bases align to TRBD1. The CDR3 consists of 16 residues. V shed 4 bases, J shed 2 bases, and the junction held 10 bases outside the gene matches. CDR1 is MDHEN, CDR2 SYDVKM, per germline. Full variable domain (outside the CDR3, taken from reference TRBV28 and TRBJ2-7): DVKVTQSSRYLVKRTGEKVFLECVQDMDHENMFWYRQDPGLGLRLIYFSYDVKMKEKGDIPEGYSVSREKKERFSLILESASTNQTSMYLCASSSPNRGNTYEQYFGPGTRLTVT.

The chain is built from TRBV30 and TRBJ2-1; 7 bases are shared with TRBD1. The CDR3 spans 14 residues. The V and J ends lost 3 bases and 4 bases, in that order; junction bases with no gene match: 6. Germline CDR1 reads GTSNPN; CDR2 reads SVGIG (reference sequence). This CDR3 is CAWSRGTVYNEQFF. The CDR3 nucleotides are TGTGCCTGGAGCCGAGGGACAGTATACAATGAGCAGTTCTTC.

The J gene is TRBJ1-2, the V gene TRBV9; D unclear. Trimming took off 3 bases at V and 8 bases at J, with 5 bases between the two ends. The CDR3 extends over 10 amino acids. Germline assignment: CDR1 SGDLS and CDR2 YYNGEE. CDR3 nucleotides: TGTGCCAGCAGCGGGAGGGGCTACACCTTC. Amino acids: CASSGRGYTF.

The chain employs TRBV7-8 and TRBJ2-7, with D maybe TRBD1 (7 bases). This CDR3 has 16 residues. V gave up 1 base and J gave up 0 bases, with 13 bases separating them. In germline, CDR1 is SGHVS, CDR2 FQNEAQ. The CDR3 sequence is CASSLEAGGSSYEQYF. The DNA of the CDR3 is TGTGCCAGCAGCTTAGAGGCAGGGGGGAGCTCCTACGAGCAGTACTTC.

J is TRBJ2-2 and V is TRBV11-3; TRBD1 might be the D (6 bases). Per germline, CDR1 SGHNT and CDR2 YENEEA. The CDR3 is 15 amino acids. Deletions cut 4 bases from V and 6 bases from J, with 15 bases between. The chain's CDR3 is CASSSYREYPGELFF. In DNA form, the CDR3 reads TGTGCCAGCAGCTCATACAGGGAGTATCCCGGGGAGCTGTTTTTT.

In this sample, this clone turned up a few times. The J gene is TRBJ1-3, the V gene TRBV6-6; weak D call: TRBD1 (5 bases). Germline V gene lookup returns CDR1 MNHNY and CDR2 SVGAGI (reference sequence). The CDR3 runs 14 residues. V was trimmed by 2 bases and J by 4 bases, leaving 9 bases between them. CDR3 bases: TGTGCCAGCAGTTACGGGCAGGGAGGAAACACCATATATTTT. This sequence encodes CASSYGQGGNTIYF.

The rearrangement uses TRBV7-6 and TRBJ2-3, with TRBD2 matching 9 bases. This CDR3 comprises 17 residues. Germline CDR1 is SGHVS and CDR2 is FNYEAQ. The J segment lost 4 bases and the V segment lost 5 bases, leaving 13 bases of the junction unmatched. CDR3 in amino acids: CASSPKRPGLAADTQYF. The CDR3, as DNA: TGTGCCAGCAGCCCCAAAAGGCCGGGACTAGCAGCAGATACGCAGTATTTT.

This clone turned up a few times. V is TRBV7-8 and J is TRBJ2-7, with D tentatively TRBD2 (5 bases). Trimming cost V 2 bases and J 6 bases, with 11 bases left between them. The CDR3 is made up of 13 amino acids. CDR1 SGHVS and CDR2 FQNEAQ come from the germline V gene. The CDR3 sequence: CASSLRVGSEQYF. The CDR3 DNA is TGTGCCAGCAGCTTACGGGTGGGGAGCGAGCAGTACTTC.

Regarding this clone: At the DNA level, this CDR3 is encoded by other sequences in the same sample as well. The rearrangement links TRBV7-2 to TRBJ2-7, with 12 bases that match TRBD2. V shed 1 base, J shed 4 bases, and the junction held 2 bases outside the gene matches. The CDR3 length is 15 residues. Germline CDR1 is SGHTA and CDR2 is FQGNSA. The CDR3 protein is CASSLGLAGVYEQYF. The CDR3 DNA sequence: TGTGCCAGCAGCTTAGGACTAGCGGGAGTTTACGAGCAGTACTTC.

This chain links TRBV28 with TRBJ1-5, with 8 bases identical to TRBD1. With V trimmed by 5 bases and J by 4 bases, 7 bases remained unmatched. The CDR3 loop spans 15 amino acids. From germline, CDR1 is MDHEN and CDR2 SYDVKM. The CDR3 sequence is CASSLQGVRNQPQHF. The DNA for the CDR3 is TGTGCCAGCAGTCTACAGGGGGTGAGGAATCAGCCCCAGCATTTT.

The chain is built from TRBV30 and TRBJ1-4; D might be TRBD1 (6 bases). The CDR3 length is 14 residues. CDR1 and CDR2 from the germline V gene are GTSNPN and SVGIG (reference sequence). The V end was cut by 2 bases, the J end by 2 bases, with 9 bases between. The CDR3 spells CAWSPGQTNEKLFF. The CDR3 DNA reads as TGTGCCTGGAGTCCCGGACAGACTAATGAAAAACTGTTTTTT.